The 21 T cell receptor beta chains presented below share a single source sample, sequenced in a study of T cells in women clearing cervical HPV infection listed by TCRdb under 2018. Libraries were prepared through the immunoSEQ multiplex PCR assay. TCRdb holds this immuneACCESS table with in-frame rearrangements only. Some clones are missing; in checked studies, unresolved V genes explain under half, and the rest has no known cause. The sample table on file contains tens of thousands of clones. 3.1% of the sample rests with the top ten. Source material: blood buffy coat. Source of these receptors: a woman between 18 and 70 years old with a cervical HPV16 infection that either progressed to CIN3+ or cleared (not recorded which).

Turning to this clone: The CDR3 is cut off 3 residues early in the read; its end comes from the germline J gene. This rearrangement joins TRBV6-2 or TRBV6-3 to TRBJ2-3; 8 positions match TRBD2. With V trimmed by 2 bases and J by 6 bases, 13 bases remained unmatched. Germline CDR1 and CDR2: MNHEY and SVGEGT. CDR3 length: 17 amino acids. CDR3 in amino acids: CASSYLRGGSQLDTQYF. Partial CDR3 DNA: TGTGCCAGCAGTTACCTCCGGGGGGGGTCGCAGTTGGATACG.

Regarding this clone: The CDR3 goes on 3 residues after the read ends, and that part is filled in from the germline J gene. The chain links TRBV7-2 to TRBJ1-2; 8 nucleotides line up with TRBD1. This CDR3 has 14 amino acids. The germline V gene encodes CDR1 SGHTA and CDR2 FQGNSA. The CDR3 loop reads CASSPRTGTYDYTF. The DNA read from the CDR3 is TGTGCCAGCAGCCCACGGACAGGGACGTACGAC.

Note on this clone: The CDR3 extends 3 residues past the end of the read, so its final part is completed from the germline J gene. This chain uses TRBV5-1 with TRBJ1-1; 11 bases are shared with TRBD1. After removal of 2 bases from V and 0 bases from J, the junction contained 9 bases not matched to a gene. The V gene's germline CDR1 is SGHRS and CDR2 YFSETQ. CDR3 size: 18 residues. The CDR3 here is CASSLSTGQGVMNTEAFF. The covered CDR3 bases are TGCGCCAGCAGCTTATCGACGGGACAGGGGGTTATGAACACTGAA.

Comments on this clone: The sequence runs out 3 residues before the end of the CDR3; the remainder is reconstructed from the germline J gene. The chain links TRBV20-1 to TRBJ2-5, with 7 positions matching TRBD1. The V and J ends lost 0 bases and 1 base, in that order; junction bases with no gene match: 5. The germline gives CDR1 DFQATT, CDR2 SNEGSKA (reference sequence). The CDR3 sequence is 15 residues long. CDR3 in amino acids: CSARDRGQSQETQYF. CDR3 DNA (partial): TGCAGTGCTAGAGATAGGGGACAGAGCCAAGAGACC.

Turning to this clone: The missing CDR3 end, 3 residues past where the read stops, is filled in from the germline J gene. The chain has TRBV19 and TRBJ2-5; 13 bases match TRBD2. V shed 9 bases and J 4 bases; nucleotides not matched to a gene: 2. The CDR3 contains 13 residues. Germline V gene lookup returns CDR1 LNHDA and CDR2 SQIVND (reference sequence). The CDR3 loop reads CASRLAGGETQYF. The DNA read from the CDR3 is TGTGCCAGCAGACTAGCGGGGGGAGAGACC.

About this clone itself: Read data end 3 residues before the CDR3 end; the end is taken from the germline J gene. V is TRBV5-6 and J is TRBJ2-7, with 8 bases that match TRBD1. Losses at the gene ends were 0 bases for V and 5 bases for J; bases not matched to a gene: 4. Germline V lookup: CDR1 SGHDT, CDR2 YYEEEE. The CDR3 is 14 amino acids. The CDR3 is CASSLVDRAHEQYF. CDR3 bases read: TGTGCCAGCAGCTTGGTGGACAGGGCCCACGAG.

For this clone: The sequence runs out 3 residues before the end of the CDR3; the remainder is reconstructed from the germline J gene. The chain combines TRBV5-1 with TRBJ2-5; D may be TRBD1 (5 bases). V shed 7 bases and J shed 5 bases, with 15 bases lying between them. Per the germline V gene, CDR1 is SGHRS and CDR2 is YFSETQ. This CDR3 has 13 residues. The sequenced CDR3 bases are TGCGCCAGCCGGTCTGGGGCGCGGGAGACC. Translating gives CASRSGARET. The whole CDR3 reads CASRSGARETQYF.

Of note for this clone: The CDR3 end is not reached by the read, which stops 3 residues before it; the germline J gene fills it in. This chain connects TRBV11-2 to TRBJ2-3; 12 positions agree with TRBD2. Per germline, CDR1 SGHAT and CDR2 FQNNGV. This CDR3 is 14 amino acids long. Incomplete CDR3 DNA: TGTGCCAGCAGCTTAGTCCTAGCGGGGGGGGCG. It is translated as CASSLVLAGGA. The whole CDR3 is CASSLVLAGGAQYF.

Details on this clone: The CDR3 goes on 3 residues after the read ends, and that part is filled in from the germline J gene. V and J are TRBV2 and TRBJ2-7; TRBD1 agrees at 7 bases. This CDR3 has 14 amino acids. CDR1 SNHLY and CDR2 FYNNEI come from the germline V gene. V lost 5 bases, J lost 3 bases, and 7 bases stayed unmatched. CDR3 bases read: TGTGCCAGCAGTAAACAGGGGAAGGGCTACGAG. Translating gives CASSKQGKGYE. The whole CDR3 protein is CASSKQGKGYEQYF.

With respect to this clone: The CDR3 goes on 3 residues after the read ends, and that part is filled in from the germline J gene. The rearrangement uses TRBV12-3 or TRBV12-4 and TRBJ2-5; unclear D gene. Between the trimmed V and J ends, which lost 2 bases and 5 bases, there was a span of 12 bases. The CDR3 is 14 residues long. Partial CDR3 DNA: TGTGCCAGCAGTTTAAACGGTCCGAGTGAGACC. It encodes CASSLNGPSET. The complete CDR3 sequence is CASSLNGPSETQYF.

Turning to this clone: The DNA ends 3 residues before the CDR3 does, and the rest of the CDR3 is filled in from the germline J gene. The chain recombines TRBV20-1 with TRBJ2-7; D is uncertain. The length of the CDR3 is 11 residues. V shed 5 bases and J shed 4 bases, with 9 bases lying between them. Germline values: CDR1 DFQATT, CDR2 SNEGSKA (reference sequence). CDR3 protein: CSASLRYEQYF. The CDR3 bases that were read are TGCAGTGCTTCACTGCGGTACGAG.

In regard to this clone: The read terminates 3 residues before the CDR3 end, so the remaining end is supplied by the germline J gene. The gene calls are TRBV5-4 and TRBJ1-5; no clear D gene. The CDR3 extends over 12 amino acids. CDR1 is SGHNT and CDR2 is YYREEE in the germline V gene (reference sequence). The V and J ends lost 2 bases and 6 bases respectively, with 6 bases between them. CDR3: CASSLDSQPQHF. The CDR3 bases that were read are TGTGCCAGCAGCTTAGATAGTCAGCCC.

Remarks on this clone: The CDR3 goes on 3 residues after the read ends, and that part is filled in from the germline J gene. The V call is TRBV19, the J call TRBJ1-1; 9 positions agree with TRBD1. Germline CDR1 and CDR2: LNHDA and SQIVND (reference sequence). CDR3 length: 17 amino acids. Incomplete CDR3 DNA: TGTGCCAGTAGTACGTTAACCGGGACAGGGAATTCAAATGAG. This codes for CASSTLTGTGNSNE. The CDR3 as a whole reads CASSTLTGTGNSNEAFF.

Note on this clone: The read halts 3 residues ahead of the CDR3 end, with the missing end drawn from the germline J gene. V is TRBV7-2 and J is TRBJ2-3; D is perhaps TRBD1 (6 bases). CDR3 length: 15 amino acids. The germline gives CDR1 SGHTA, CDR2 FQGNSA. The CDR3 region is CASSPQTGSNQPQYF. CDR3 DNA (partial): TGTGCCAGCAGCCCGCAGACAGGCAGCAATCAGCCG.

For this clone: The CDR3 end lies 3 residues beyond the end of the read and is filled in from the germline J gene. V and J are TRBV5-1 and TRBJ2-7, with D perhaps matching TRBD1 (5 bases). The CDR3 consists of 18 residues. The germline V gene has CDR1 SGHRS and CDR2 YFSETQ. V lost 4 bases to trimming and J lost 2 bases, with 25 bases between them. CDR3 in amino acids: CASSPLWMPEDRPYEQYF. CDR3 DNA (partial): TGCGCCAGCAGCCCGCTCTGGATGCCCGAAGACAGACCCTACGAG.

The sequenced CDR3 bases are TGCGCCAGCAGCTTGGCCAGGGGTAGCGGGGAG. Amino acids: CASSLARGSGE. The full CDR3 protein is CASSLARGSGELFF. The chain combines TRBV5-1 with TRBJ2-2, with D tentatively TRBD1 (6 bases). The sequenced fragment ends 3 residues before the CDR3 boundary, so the rest is inferred from the germline J gene. This CDR3 has 14 amino acids. Trimming took off 0 bases at V and 7 bases at J, with 10 bases between the two ends. Looked up from germline, CDR1 is SGHRS and CDR2 is YFSETQ.

To note about this clone: The CDR3 end lies 3 residues beyond the end of the read and is filled in from the germline J gene. The chain has TRBV9 and TRBJ2-6; D is possibly TRBD1 (6 bases). Germline V gives CDR1 SGDLS, CDR2 YYNGEE. V lost 4 bases, J lost 3 bases, and 14 bases lay in between. The CDR3 consists of 16 residues. The CDR3 sequence is CASSWGRGGGANVLTF. The sequenced part of the CDR3 DNA is TGTGCCAGCAGCTGGGGCAGGGGTGGTGGGGCCAACGTC.

A remark on this clone: The DNA ends 3 residues before the CDR3 does, and the rest of the CDR3 is filled in from the germline J gene. The V call is TRBV30, the J call TRBJ2-2, with unresolved D. Germline CDR1 is GTSNPN and CDR2 is SVGIG (reference sequence). CDR3 size: 13 residues. V was trimmed by 1 base and J by 5 bases, leaving 8 bases between them. The CDR3 bases that were read are TGTGCCTGGAGTGAATCGGGTACCGGGGAG. Its translation is CAWSESGTGE. The complete CDR3 reads CAWSESGTGELFF.

As concerns this clone: The CDR3 end is not reached by the read, which stops 3 residues before it; the germline J gene fills it in. The V and J genes are TRBV5-1 and TRBJ1-2, with D uncertain. The germline V gene encodes CDR1 SGHRS and CDR2 YFSETQ. This CDR3 is 16 amino acids long. CDR3 DNA (partial): TGCGCCAGCAGCTTGGGGGCCCTAACTAGTTACTACGAC. Protein sequence: CASSLGALTSYYD. The CDR3 reads in full as CASSLGALTSYYDYTF.

The CDR3 protein is CAISERPTSGGADTQYF. The CDR3 DNA, read in part, is TGTGCCATCAGTGAGAGGCCCACTAGCGGGGGTGCAGATACG. The chain uses TRBV10-3 and TRBJ2-3; 11 bases are a match to TRBD2. Read sequence stops 3 residues before the CDR3 end, and the germline J gene provides the missing end. V was clipped by 2 bases and J by 4 bases; unmatched bases: 8. Germline V gene lookup returns CDR1 ENHRY and CDR2 SYGVKD. The CDR3 extends over 17 amino acids.

A note on this clone: The read is 3 residues too short to cover the CDR3 end, so that end is filled in from the germline J gene. V is TRBV20-1 and J is TRBJ2-5, with 13 nucleotides matching TRBD2. Germline V CDR1 and CDR2: DFQATT, SNEGSKA (reference sequence). The length of the CDR3 is 14 residues. V was clipped by 3 bases and J by 5 bases; unmatched bases: 3. This chain's CDR3 is CSASTSGGAETQYF. Partial CDR3 DNA: TGCAGTGCTAGCACTAGCGGGGGGGCGGAGACC.